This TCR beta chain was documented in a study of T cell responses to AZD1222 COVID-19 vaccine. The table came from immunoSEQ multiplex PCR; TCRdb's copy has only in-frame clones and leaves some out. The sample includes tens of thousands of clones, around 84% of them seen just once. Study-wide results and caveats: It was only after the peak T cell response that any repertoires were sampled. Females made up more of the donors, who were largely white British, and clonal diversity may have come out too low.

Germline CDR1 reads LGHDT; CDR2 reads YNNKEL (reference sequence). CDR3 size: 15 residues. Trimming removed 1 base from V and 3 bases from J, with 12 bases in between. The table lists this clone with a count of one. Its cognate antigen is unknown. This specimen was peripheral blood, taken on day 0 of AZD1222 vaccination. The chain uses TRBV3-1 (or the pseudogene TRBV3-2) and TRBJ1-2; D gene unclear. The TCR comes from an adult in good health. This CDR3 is CASSQVPASYYGYTF. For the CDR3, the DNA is TGTGCCAGCAGCCAAGTACCAGCCTCTTACTATGGCTACACCTTC.